The clone carrying this TCR beta chain was counted at least ten times. Its antigen is currently unknown. This specimen comes from a study of early T cells in non-severe SARS-CoV-2 infection. Study details: Chains were not paired, and sequencing was done on bulk RNA from unsorted whole blood. Overall study results and limits: VDJdb-based annotation leaned toward anti-spike CD8 responses and missed private and CD4 specificities.

Individual cDNA molecules were tagged with unique molecular identifiers. TCRdb re-derived calls from the 5' RACE reads in MiXCR, one entry per CDR3 protein. Altogether roughly 32,000 distinct CDR3 sequences are present, less than 8% being singletons, with the ten largest covering 7.6%. This TCR came from an adult who was a healthcare worker with PCR-confirmed SARS-CoV-2 infection or an uninfected control (not recorded which). Sequencing was performed on whole blood.

DNA of the CDR3: TGCGCCAGCAGGACAGAAGATGAAGCTTTCTTT. It is translated as CASRTEDEAFF. The chain couples TRBV4-1 to TRBJ1-1; D might be TRBD1 (5 bases). The CDR3 covers 11 residues. Trimming pared 6 bases from V and 7 bases from J, leaving 9 bases between. Germline assignment: CDR1 MGHRA and CDR2 YSYEKL.